The entry that follows covers one TCR beta chain sequence. Each cDNA molecule carried a unique molecular identifier. A single record per CDR3 protein comes from TCRdb applying MiXCR to the 5' RACE reads. The sample records some 73,000 distinct CDR3 sequences, less than 15% being singletons. This sample is part of a study of early T cells in non-severe SARS-CoV-2 infection. This CDR3 is 16 amino acids long. The V gene's germline CDR1 is MNHEY and CDR2 SMNVEV (reference sequence). V shed 4 bases and J shed 4 bases, with 17 bases lying between them. V and J are TRBV27 and TRBJ2-1; D is tentatively TRBD1 or TRBD2 (5 bases each). The specimen sequenced was whole blood. The TCR comes from an adult who was a healthcare worker with PCR-confirmed SARS-CoV-2 infection or an uninfected control (not recorded which). This CDR3 is CASSSAGTDAYNEQFF. Here the CDR3 DNA reads TGTGCCAGCAGTTCTGCTGGGACGGACGCATACAATGAGCAGTTCTTC.